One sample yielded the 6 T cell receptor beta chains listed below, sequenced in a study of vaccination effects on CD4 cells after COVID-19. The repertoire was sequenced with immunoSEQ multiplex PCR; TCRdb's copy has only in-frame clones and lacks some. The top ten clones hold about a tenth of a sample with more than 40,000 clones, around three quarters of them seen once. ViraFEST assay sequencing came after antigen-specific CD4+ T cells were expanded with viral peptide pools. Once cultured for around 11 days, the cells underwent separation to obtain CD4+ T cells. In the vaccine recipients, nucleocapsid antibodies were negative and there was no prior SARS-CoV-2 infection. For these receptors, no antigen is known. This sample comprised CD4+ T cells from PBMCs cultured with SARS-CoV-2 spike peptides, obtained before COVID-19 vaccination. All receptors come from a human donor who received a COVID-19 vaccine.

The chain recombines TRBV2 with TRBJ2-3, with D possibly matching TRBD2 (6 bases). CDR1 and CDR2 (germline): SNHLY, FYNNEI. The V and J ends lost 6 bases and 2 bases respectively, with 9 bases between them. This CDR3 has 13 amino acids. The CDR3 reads CASRRDLTDTQYF. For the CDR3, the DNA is TGTGCCAGCAGGCGGGACCTCACAGATACGCAGTATTTT.

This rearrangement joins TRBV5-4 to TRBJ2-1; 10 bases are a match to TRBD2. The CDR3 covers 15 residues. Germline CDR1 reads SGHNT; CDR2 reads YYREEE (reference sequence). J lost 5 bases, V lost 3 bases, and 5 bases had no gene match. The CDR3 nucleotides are TGTGCCAGCAGCTATACTAGCGGGATAAACAATGAGCAGTTCTTC. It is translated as CASSYTSGINNEQFF.

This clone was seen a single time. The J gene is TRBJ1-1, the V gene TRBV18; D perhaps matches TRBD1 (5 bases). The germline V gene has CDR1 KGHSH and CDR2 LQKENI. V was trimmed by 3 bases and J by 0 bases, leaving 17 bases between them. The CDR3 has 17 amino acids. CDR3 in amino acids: CASSPKQVGLMNTEAFF. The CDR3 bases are TGTGCCAGCTCACCCAAACAGGTGGGGCTTATGAACACTGAAGCTTTCTTT.

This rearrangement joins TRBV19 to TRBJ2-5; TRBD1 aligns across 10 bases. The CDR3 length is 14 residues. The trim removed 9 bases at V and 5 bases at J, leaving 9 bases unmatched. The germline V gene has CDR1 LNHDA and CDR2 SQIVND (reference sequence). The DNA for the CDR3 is TGTGCCAGCCGAGTGACAGGGGGCCTGGAGACCCAGTACTTC. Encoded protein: CASRVTGGLETQYF.

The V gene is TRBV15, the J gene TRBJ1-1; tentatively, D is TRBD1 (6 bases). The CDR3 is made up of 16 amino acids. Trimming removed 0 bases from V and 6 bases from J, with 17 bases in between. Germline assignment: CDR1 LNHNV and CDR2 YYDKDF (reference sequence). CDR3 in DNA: TGTGCCACCAGCAGAGATCCGGGCAGGGGATACGCTGAAGCTTTCTTT. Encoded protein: CATSRDPGRGYAEAFF. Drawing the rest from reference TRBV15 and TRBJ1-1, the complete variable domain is DAMVIQNPRYQVTQFGKPVTLSCSQTLNHNVMYWYQQKSSQAPKLLFHYYDKDFNNEADTPDNFQSRRPNTSFCFLDIRSPGLGDTAMYLCATSRDPGRGYAEAFFGQGTRLTVV.

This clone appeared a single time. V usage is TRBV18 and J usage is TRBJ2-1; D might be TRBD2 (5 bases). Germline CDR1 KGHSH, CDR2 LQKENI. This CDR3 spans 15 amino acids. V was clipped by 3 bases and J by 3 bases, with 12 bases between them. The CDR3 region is CASSPHVGDYNEQFF. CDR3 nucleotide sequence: TGTGCCAGCTCACCTCACGTGGGAGACTACAATGAGCAGTTCTTC.